Each of the 22 T cell receptor beta chains below was sequenced from the same sample in a study of OX40 agonist ivuxolimab in advanced cancers. Measured with immunoSEQ multiplex PCR; TCRdb has only the in-frame clones, and not every one. The sample carries 40,000 to 50,000 clones, roughly 90% recorded once. The material sequenced was CD4+ or CD8+ T cells sorted from blood, taken in a trial of the OX40 agonist ivuxolimab. The receptors were sampled from an adult with an advanced solid tumor such as melanoma, head and neck, liver or kidney cancer.

The V and J genes are TRBV4-1 and TRBJ2-2, with D possibly being TRBD1 or TRBD2 (5 bases each). V was cut by 0 bases and J by 3 bases, with 11 bases left in between. This CDR3 has 16 amino acids. Germline V gene lookup returns CDR1 MGHRA and CDR2 YSYEKL. The CDR3 sequence: CASSQEWGIYTGELFF. CDR3 DNA sequence: TGCGCCAGCAGCCAAGAATGGGGGATCTACACCGGGGAGCTGTTTTTT.

V is TRBV7-3 and J is TRBJ1-1; D may be TRBD1 (5 bases). V was trimmed by 5 bases and J by 3 bases, leaving 19 bases between them. The length of the CDR3 is 16 residues. Germline assignment: CDR1 SGHTA and CDR2 FQGTGA. CDR3 bases: TGTGCCAGCAGCCCGAGGGCGGGGCAGGGATACACTGAAGCTTTCTTT. The encoded protein is CASSPRAGQGYTEAFF.

J is TRBJ1-5 and V is TRBV19; the D gene is possibly TRBD1 (6 bases). The CDR3 sequence is 17 residues long. Trimming shortened V by 8 bases and J by 1 base, and 21 bases separated the two germline ends. The germline gives CDR1 LNHDA, CDR2 SQIVND (reference sequence). The CDR3 region is CASGEAGAIQSNQPQHF. The CDR3, as DNA: TGTGCCAGTGGGGAGGCAGGGGCCATACAGAGCAATCAGCCCCAGCATTTT. Looking up the rest from reference TRBV19 and TRBJ1-5 gives the full variable domain: DGGITQSPKYLFRKEGQNVTLSCEQNLNHDAMYWYRQDPGQGLRLIYYSQIVNDFQKGDIAEGYSVSREKKESFPLTVTSAQKNPTAFYLCASGEAGAIQSNQPQHFGDGTRLSIL.

The gene calls are TRBV11-1 and TRBJ2-7, with 8 nucleotides matching TRBD2. J lost 4 bases, V lost 3 bases, and 5 bases had no gene match. The CDR3 sequence is 14 residues long. Germline V gene lookup returns CDR1 SGHAT and CDR2 FQDESV (reference sequence). The DNA of the CDR3 is TGTGCCAGCAGCTTTGATGGCGGGAGGTACGAGCAGTACTTC. Translated, it gives CASSFDGGRYEQYF.

This chain connects TRBV9 to TRBJ2-1; weak D call: TRBD2 (6 bases). Looked up from germline, CDR1 is SGDLS and CDR2 is YYNGEE. V was trimmed by 0 bases and J by 6 bases, leaving 13 bases between them. The CDR3 has 15 residues. CDR3 DNA sequence: TGTGCCAGCAGCGTAGTGGAGGGTACCTTCAATGAGCAGTTCTTC. Translation gives CASSVVEGTFNEQFF. Looking up the rest from reference TRBV9 and TRBJ2-1 gives the full variable domain: DSGVTQTPKHLITATGQRVTLRCSPRSGDLSVYWYQQSLDQGLQFLIQYYNGEERAKGNILERFSAQQFPDLHSELNLSSLELGDSALYFCASSVVEGTFNEQFFGPGTRLTVL.

The chain carries TRBV5-1 and TRBJ2-1; D is perhaps TRBD1 (7 bases). This CDR3 is built from 15 residues. CDR1 SGHRS and CDR2 YFSETQ come from the germline V gene. V was cut by 5 bases and J by 8 bases, with 20 bases left in between. This CDR3 is CASRGGSGQVDEQFF. CDR3 nucleotides: TGCGCCAGCAGAGGGGGGTCTGGACAGGTTGATGAGCAGTTCTTC.

The chain couples TRBV7-3 to TRBJ1-1; no clear D gene. CDR1 and CDR2 from the germline V gene are SGHTA and FQGTGA. V was shortened by 1 base and J by 1 base, with 10 bases between the two germline ends. This CDR3 has 15 amino acids. The CDR3 bases are TGTGCCAGCAGCTTAAGCAGTTCGGGGAACACTGAAGCTTTCTTT. It yields the protein CASSLSSSGNTEAFF.

The gene calls are TRBV5-1 and TRBJ2-7; D might be TRBD2 (6 bases). Trimming shortened V by 3 bases and J by 3 bases, and 16 bases separated the two germline ends. Per germline, CDR1 SGHRS and CDR2 YFSETQ. The CDR3 is 15 amino acids. The CDR3 here is CASSSSTGGVYEQYF. The CDR3 DNA follows: TGCGCCAGCAGCTCCTCTACTGGAGGGGTCTACGAGCAGTACTTC.

The chain uses TRBV2 and TRBJ2-7; the D is unclear. The V and J ends lost 2 bases and 3 bases respectively, with 2 bases between them. The CDR3 length is 11 residues. Germline CDR1 reads SNHLY; CDR2 reads FYNNEI. The CDR3 DNA reads as TGTGCCAGCAGTGAATACTACGAGCAGTACTTC. Translated: CASSEYYEQYF. Full variable domain (outside the CDR3, taken from reference TRBV2 and TRBJ2-7): EPEVTQTPSHQVTQMGQEVILRCVPISNHLYFYWYRQILGQKVEFLVSFYNNEISEKSEIFDDQFSVERPDGSNFTLKIRSTKLEDSAMYFCASSEYYEQYFGPGTRLTVT.

This chain connects TRBV5-4 to TRBJ1-4; D perhaps matches TRBD1 (6 bases). The germline V and J ends were trimmed by 4 bases and 6 bases, with 19 bases remaining between them. The CDR3 runs to 16 residues. In germline, CDR1 is SGHNT, CDR2 YYREEE (reference sequence). CDR3 in amino acids: CASSPRTARGYEKLFF. DNA of the CDR3: TGTGCCAGCAGCCCTCGGACAGCCCGAGGGTATGAAAAACTGTTTTTT.

This clone was counted a single time. The chain links TRBV6-1 to TRBJ1-6, with unresolved D. Germline CDR1 and CDR2: MNHNS and SASEGT. Trimming stripped 1 base from V and 11 bases from J, with 18 bases between. CDR3 size: 16 residues. The CDR3 reads CASSEVKDGTRTPLHF. Written as DNA, the CDR3 is TGTGCCAGCAGTGAAGTGAAAGACGGCACTAGGACACCCCTCCACTTT.

J is TRBJ1-4 and V is TRBV7-8; a possible D gene is TRBD1 (5 bases). Trimming removed 0 bases from V and 7 bases from J, with 9 bases in between. The CDR3 length is 14 residues. In germline, CDR1 is SGHVS, CDR2 FQNEAQ. The CDR3 loop reads CASSLATEVEKLFF. The DNA for the CDR3 is TGTGCCAGCAGCTTAGCGACAGAGGTTGAAAAACTGTTTTTT.

The rearrangement links TRBV7-8 to TRBJ1-1; D unclear. The V gene's germline CDR1 is SGHVS and CDR2 FQNEAQ. Trimming removed 1 base at V and 12 bases at J, with 18 bases between. The CDR3 is 14 residues long. CDR3 coding DNA: TGTGCCAGCAGCTTAGACGAGGGTCTCGGTCCCACTTTCTTT. Residues: CASSLDEGLGPTFF.

The J gene is TRBJ2-4, the V gene TRBV7-9, with unresolved D. CDR3 length equals 14 residues. CDR1 is SEHNR and CDR2 is FQNEAQ in the germline V gene (reference sequence). The V end was cut by 3 bases, the J end by 7 bases, with 13 bases between. The CDR3 is CASSLTYSENIQYF. CDR3 coding DNA: TGTGCCAGCAGCTTGACGTATTCGGAGAACATTCAGTACTTC.

The CDR3 reads CASSLIATGNSEAFF. In nucleotides, the CDR3 is TGTGCCAGCAGCTTGATTGCGACAGGGAATAGTGAAGCTTTCTTT. This chain joins TRBV5-6 and TRBJ1-1, with 7 bases identical to TRBD1. J lost 7 bases, V lost 1 base, and 10 bases had no gene match. Per the germline V gene, CDR1 is SGHDT and CDR2 is YYEEEE. The CDR3 covers 15 residues.

The chain has TRBV7-8 and TRBJ2-1; the D is unclear. Trimming left V 0 bases short and J 6 bases short, with 15 bases between. The CDR3 is 16 residues long. CDR1 and CDR2 from the germline V gene are SGHVS and FQNEAQ. The CDR3 nucleotides read TGTGCCAGCAGCTTAGCGAACACCGGCGCTGTCAATGAGCAGTTCTTC. It yields the protein CASSLANTGAVNEQFF.

This clone has just one count. The chain carries TRBV10-3 and TRBJ1-3; D is ambiguous. Germline assignment: CDR1 ENHRY and CDR2 SYGVKD. Deletions cut 3 bases from V and 0 bases from J, with 6 bases between. The CDR3 covers 14 residues. This CDR3 reads CAISDNLSGNTIYF. The CDR3 region has the DNA TGTGCCATCAGTGATAATCTCTCTGGAAACACCATATATTTT.

This clone was seen once. This sequence joins TRBV5-4 and TRBJ1-2; D perhaps matches TRBD1 (5 bases). V shed 1 base and J shed 5 bases, with 12 bases lying between them. This CDR3 spans 14 amino acids. CDR1 SGHNT and CDR2 YYREEE come from the germline V gene (reference sequence). The CDR3 loop is CASSLMMGGYGYTF. CDR3 coding DNA: TGTGCCAGCAGCTTGATGATGGGGGGGTATGGCTACACCTTC.

The V call is TRBV7-9, the J call TRBJ2-7, with TRBD1 matching over 9 bases. The CDR3 is 13 amino acids. Germline lookup yields CDR1 SEHNR and CDR2 FQNEAQ (reference sequence). V lost 0 bases, J lost 7 bases, and 1 base stayed unmatched. The CDR3 loop is CASSLAGQGEQYF. As DNA, the CDR3 is TGTGCCAGCAGCTTAGCGGGACAGGGTGAGCAGTACTTC. The complete variable domain, with remaining parts taken from reference TRBV7-9 and TRBJ2-7, reads DTGVSQNPRHKITKRGQNVTFRCDPISEHNRLYWYRQTLGQGPEFLTYFQNEAQLEKSRLLSDRFSAERPKGSFSTLEIQRTEQGDSAMYLCASSLAGQGEQYFGPGTRLTVT.

The chain uses TRBV9 and TRBJ2-3, with no clear D. Germline V gives CDR1 SGDLS, CDR2 YYNGEE. The V and J ends lost 0 bases and 4 bases respectively, with 0 bases between them. The CDR3 has 11 amino acids. In DNA form, the CDR3 reads TGTGCCAGCAGCGTAGCAGATACGCAGTATTTT. As protein: CASSVADTQYF.

This clone was seen only once. CDR3 DNA sequence: TGTGCCAGCAGCTTGACAGGAGCGACTAACTATGGCTACACCTTC. It codes for CASSLTGATNYGYTF. J is TRBJ1-2 and V is TRBV5-5; maybe TRBD1 (5 bases). With 1 base removed from V and 0 bases from J, the gap between germline ends came to 10 bases. The germline V gene encodes CDR1 SGHKS and CDR2 YYEKEE (reference sequence). The CDR3 has 15 amino acids.

The CDR3 region is CASSHNSGASSDTQYF. The CDR3 region has the DNA TGCGCCAGCAGTCACAATTCCGGGGCCTCATCAGATACGCAGTATTTT. The chain is built from TRBV5-1 and TRBJ2-3; D tentatively reads TRBD1 or TRBD2 (5 bases each). CDR1 and CDR2 from the germline V gene are SGHRS and YFSETQ. V was pared by 5 bases and J by 4 bases, with 20 bases between. CDR3 length equals 16 residues.